This record looks at one T cell receptor beta chain sequence and its context. Antigen specificity is unknown. The data originate from a study of Ad26.COV2.S vaccination and SARS-CoV-2 variants. Study-level points and caveats: Assessments of TCR breadth and depth may have underestimated the total T cell responses. Reportedly, after vaccination the spike-specific CD8+ and CD4+ T cell responses displayed substantial breadth. Breadth measured for non-spike TCRs was similar across vaccine and placebo recipients. While placebo recipients had lower spike-specific TCR breadth, vaccine recipients had more.

The data were produced by immunoSEQ multiplex PCR, yet TCRdb's version contains in-frame clones alone and is incomplete. Of 300,000 to 400,000 clones listed, around 90% were seen once; the top ten hold 3.9%. The material was peripheral blood, obtained after recovery from COVID-19. This sequence originates from a human donor who had recovered from COVID-19.

This CDR3 is CASSGGLNNEKLFF. The CDR3 region has the DNA TGTGCCAGCAGCGGGGGTTTGAATAATGAAAAACTGTTTTTT. The chain combines TRBV2 with TRBJ1-4; a possible D gene is TRBD1 (5 bases). CDR1 is SNHLY, CDR2 FYNNEI, per germline. This CDR3 has 14 residues. The germline V and J ends were trimmed by 6 bases and 4 bases, with 12 bases remaining between them.